What follows are 26 T cell receptor beta chains derived from one specimen sequenced in a study of chemoradiotherapy in HPV16-positive cancers. TCRdb's copy holds only in-frame clones and misses some; the assay was immunoSEQ multiplex PCR. The data hold over 10,000 clones, with 89% observed a single time. The input for sequencing was blood, taken from a patient who underwent chemoradiotherapy. All receptors derive from a human donor with HPV-associated anogenital cancer.

The chain carries TRBV9 and TRBJ2-3; TRBD1 matches at 7 bases. Germline V gene sequence: CDR1 SGDLS, CDR2 YYNGEE. This CDR3 is built from 16 residues. V gave up 3 bases and J gave up 0 bases; unmatched junction bases: 7. The CDR3 reads CASSARDRRSTDTQYF. CDR3 in DNA: TGTGCCAGCAGCGCCCGGGACAGACGTAGCACAGATACGCAGTATTTT. The complete variable domain, with remaining parts taken from reference TRBV9 and TRBJ2-3, reads DSGVTQTPKHLITATGQRVTLRCSPRSGDLSVYWYQQSLDQGLQFLIQYYNGEERAKGNILERFSAQQFPDLHSELNLSSLELGDSALYFCASSARDRRSTDTQYFGPGTRLTVL.

The V gene is TRBV7-3, the J gene TRBJ1-5; D unresolved. The germline V gene has CDR1 SGHTA and CDR2 FQGTGA. The V end lost 11 bases, the J end lost 7 bases, and 18 bases lay between the germline ends. CDR3 length: 13 amino acids. The DNA for the CDR3 is TGTGCCTTCTATACTGGTGGGAGACAGCCCCAGCATTTT. Encoded protein: CAFYTGGRQPQHF.

The V call is TRBV6-6, the J call TRBJ1-3; no firm D call. The CDR3 is 13 amino acids. The germline V gene has CDR1 MNHNY and CDR2 SVGAGI (reference sequence). V lost 6 bases, J lost 4 bases, and 10 bases lay in between. CDR3 loop: CASRGDAGNTIYF. In nucleotides, the CDR3 is TGTGCCAGCAGGGGAGACGCCGGAAACACCATATATTTT.

This clone was found once. This sequence joins TRBV18 and TRBJ1-2; D gene unclear. V lost 2 bases and J lost 3, with 7 bases in between. The CDR3 has 13 amino acids. Germline V gene sequence: CDR1 KGHSH, CDR2 LQKENI. Written as DNA, the CDR3 is TGTGCCAGCTCACCAGACACTTACTATGGCTACACCTTC. Residues: CASSPDTYYGYTF. Variable domain in full (rest from reference TRBV18 and TRBJ1-2): NAGVMQNPRHLVRRRGQEARLRCSPMKGHSHVYWYRQLPEEGLKFMVYLQKENIIDESGMPKERFSAEFPKEGPSILRIQQVVRGDSAAYFCASSPDTYYGYTFGSGTRLTVV.

The rearrangement links TRBV7-2 to TRBJ2-7; no clear D. The germline V and J ends were trimmed by 1 base and 0 bases, with 7 bases remaining between them. The CDR3 sequence is 14 residues long. The germline CDR1 and CDR2 sequences are SGHTA and FQGNSA. The chain's CDR3 is CASSLDTSSYEQYF. DNA of the CDR3: TGTGCCAGCAGCTTAGACACGAGCTCCTACGAGCAGTACTTC. The entire variable domain, with the rest obtained from reference TRBV7-2 and TRBJ2-7, is as follows: GAGVSQSPSNKVTEKGKDVELRCDPISGHTALYWYRQSLGQGLEFLIYFQGNSAPDKSGLPSDRFSAERTGGSVSTLTIQRTQQEDSAVYLCASSLDTSSYEQYFGPGTRLTVT.

CDR3: CASSPPRTDGYGYTF. The CDR3 region has the DNA TGTGCCAGCTCCCCCCCACGGACCGACGGCTATGGCTACACCTTC. The J gene is TRBJ1-2, the V gene TRBV2, with no clear D. This CDR3 contains 15 residues. CDR1 and CDR2 from the germline V gene are SNHLY and FYNNEI. V lost 8 bases and J 4 bases, leaving 20 bases between the germline ends.

The V and J genes are TRBV18 and TRBJ1-1, with 7 bases identical to TRBD1. Germline values: CDR1 KGHSH, CDR2 LQKENI. V dropped 0 bases and J dropped 2; count of bases not matched to a gene: 15. This CDR3 spans 19 amino acids. In nucleotides, the CDR3 is TGTGCCAGCTCACCACCGAAGAGGGGGCATCGGTGGGGTAACACTGAAGCTTTCTTT. Translated, it gives CASSPPKRGHRWGNTEAFF.

The chain couples TRBV6-5 to TRBJ2-3; D uncertain. The CDR3 extends over 13 amino acids. V lost 7 bases and J lost 1, with 9 bases in between. Per germline, CDR1 MNHEY and CDR2 SVGAGI. The CDR3 DNA follows: TGTGCCAGCATGACGCTTCGCACAGATACGCAGTATTTT. Translation gives CASMTLRTDTQYF.

This chain uses TRBV4-3 with TRBJ1-4; maybe TRBD1 (6 bases). Trimming pared 4 bases from V and 4 bases from J, leaving 13 bases between. CDR1 is LGHNA, CDR2 YSLEER, per germline. The CDR3 contains 15 residues. CDR3 DNA: TGCGCCAGCAGCCTCGCGACAGGAAGTAATGAAAAACTGTTTTTT. It specifies CASSLATGSNEKLFF.

The chain combines TRBV7-2 with TRBJ2-5; no firm D call. This CDR3 region has 14 residues. Trimming shortened V by 0 bases and J by 1 base, and 6 bases separated the two germline ends. CDR1 and CDR2 (germline): SGHTA, FQGNSA. The CDR3 DNA is TGTGCCAGCAGCTTAGCTTCCACCCAAGAGACCCAGTACTTC. Translated: CASSLASTQETQYF.

The chain has TRBV7-3 and TRBJ2-3, with TRBD2 matching 9 bases. CDR1 and CDR2 from the germline V gene are SGHTA and FQGTGA. This CDR3 is 15 amino acids long. After removal of 6 bases from V and 1 base from J, the junction contained 5 bases not matched to a gene. Written as DNA, the CDR3 is TGTGCCAGCAGTAGCCTAGCGGGACGCACAGATACGCAGTATTTT. Translated, it gives CASSSLAGRTDTQYF.

The count of this clone is one. This rearrangement joins TRBV18 to TRBJ1-2; TRBD1 matches at 8 bases. Germline V CDR1 and CDR2: KGHSH, LQKENI. V lost 3 bases, J lost 9 bases, and 3 bases stayed unmatched. The CDR3 runs 12 residues. The CDR3 DNA sequence: TGTGCCAGCTCACCGGACAGGGCAAGCTACACCTTC. Encoded protein: CASSPDRASYTF.

This clone appeared a few times. CDR3 loop: CASSEADEAFF. The CDR3 nucleotides read TGTGCCAGCAGTGAGGCAGATGAAGCTTTCTTT. The chain joins TRBV2 to TRBJ1-1, with no clear D. V lost 3 bases to trimming and J lost 7 bases, with 6 bases between them. The CDR3 sequence is 11 residues long. Germline V gene data show CDR1 as SNHLY and CDR2 as FYNNEI.

The chain combines TRBV7-8 with TRBJ2-7; D may correspond to TRBD1 or TRBD2 (5 bases each). Trimming cost V 5 bases and J 2 bases, with 22 bases left between them. Germline-derived CDR1 and CDR2 are SGHVS and FQNEAQ. The CDR3 totals 17 residues. This chain's CDR3 is CASSNTLRGSLTYEQYF. The CDR3 bases are TGTGCCAGCAGCAACACCCTGAGGGGCAGTCTAACCTACGAGCAGTACTTC.

This clone appeared a single time. V gene TRBV6-5 combines with J gene TRBJ1-5, with D perhaps matching TRBD1 (6 bases). The CDR3 extends over 14 amino acids. V was shortened by 6 bases and J by 3 bases, with 12 bases between the two germline ends. Germline CDR1 reads MNHEY; CDR2 reads SVGAGI. The CDR3 DNA sequence: TGTGCCAGCAGCACCTACAGGGACAATCAGCCCCAGCATTTT. Amino acids: CASSTYRDNQPQHF.

This chain joins TRBV19 and TRBJ2-7; TRBD2 aligns across 8 bases. V shed 6 bases, J shed 4 bases, and the junction held 8 bases outside the gene matches. The germline V gene has CDR1 LNHDA and CDR2 SQIVND (reference sequence). This CDR3 contains 14 residues. As DNA, the CDR3 is TGTGCCAGTAGCCTTGCGGGAGGCCCTTACGAGCAGTACTTC. It is translated as CASSLAGGPYEQYF.

V and J are TRBV7-9 and TRBJ1-5; D call uncertain. From germline, CDR1 is SEHNR and CDR2 FQNEAQ (reference sequence). Trimming left V 5 bases short and J 7 bases short, with 9 bases between. This CDR3 has 12 residues. This CDR3 reads CASSPDWQPQHF. The CDR3 nucleotides read TGTGCCAGCAGCCCGGACTGGCAGCCCCAGCATTTT.

The V and J genes are TRBV5-1 and TRBJ2-1; the D is unclear. This CDR3 region has 13 residues. Trimming took 0 bases from V and 4 from J, leaving 5 bases between them. Germline loops: CDR1 SGHRS, CDR2 YFSETQ. The CDR3 region is CASSLDLYNEQFF. The DNA of the CDR3 is TGCGCCAGCAGCTTGGATCTGTACAATGAGCAGTTCTTC.

This rearrangement joins TRBV19 to TRBJ1-3, with TRBD1 identical over 8 bases. The CDR3 length is 16 residues. The ends lost 6 bases at V and 3 bases at J; junction bases unmatched: 10. The V gene's germline CDR1 is LNHDA and CDR2 SQIVND (reference sequence). Here the CDR3 DNA reads TGTGCCAGTAGCCCCCGGGACAGGATAGTTGGAAACACCATATATTTT. Residues: CASSPRDRIVGNTIYF. The variable domain in full, with the rest retrieved from reference TRBV19 and TRBJ1-3, is DGGITQSPKYLFRKEGQNVTLSCEQNLNHDAMYWYRQDPGQGLRLIYYSQIVNDFQKGDIAEGYSVSREKKESFPLTVTSAQKNPTAFYLCASSPRDRIVGNTIYFGEGSWLTVV.

The V call is TRBV18, the J call TRBJ2-1; 9 nucleotides line up with TRBD2. CDR1 is KGHSH, CDR2 LQKENI, per germline. This CDR3 comprises 16 residues. V lost 6 bases, J lost 1 base, and 7 bases stayed unmatched. CDR3 DNA sequence: TGTGCCAGCTCTCTAAACAGCGGGGGGTCCTACAATGAGCAGTTCTTC. This encodes CASSLNSGGSYNEQFF. Looking up the rest from reference TRBV18 and TRBJ2-1 gives the full variable domain: NAGVMQNPRHLVRRRGQEARLRCSPMKGHSHVYWYRQLPEEGLKFMVYLQKENIIDESGMPKERFSAEFPKEGPSILRIQQVVRGDSAAYFCASSLNSGGSYNEQFFGPGTRLTVL.

The DNA of the CDR3 is TGTGCCAGCAGCCTGGCGGGCGCCAGCTCTGGAAACACCATATATTTT. Its translation: CASSLAGASSGNTIYF. The chain is built from TRBV5-4 and TRBJ1-3; D gene ambiguous. CDR1 SGHNT and CDR2 YYREEE come from the germline V gene (reference sequence). With 4 bases removed from V and 0 bases from J, the gap between germline ends came to 14 bases. The CDR3 consists of 16 residues.

This sequence joins TRBV19 and TRBJ1-1; 7 nucleotides agree with TRBD1. This CDR3 contains 16 residues. J was trimmed by 4 bases and V by 6 bases; bases with no gene match: 14. Looked up from germline, CDR1 is LNHDA and CDR2 is SQIVND (reference sequence). The CDR3 reads CASRTGFTHYFTEAFF. In DNA form, the CDR3 reads TGTGCCAGTAGGACAGGGTTTACGCACTACTTCACTGAAGCTTTCTTT.

This sequence joins TRBV18 and TRBJ2-7, with 11 bases lining up with TRBD1. There are 15 residues in the CDR3. The germline CDR1 and CDR2 sequences are KGHSH and LQKENI. With V trimmed by 3 bases and J by 6 bases, 7 bases remained unmatched. The CDR3 spells CASSPVMGQGVEQYF. The CDR3, as DNA: TGTGCCAGCTCACCCGTCATGGGACAGGGGGTCGAGCAGTACTTC. Looking up the rest from reference TRBV18 and TRBJ2-7 gives the full variable domain: NAGVMQNPRHLVRRRGQEARLRCSPMKGHSHVYWYRQLPEEGLKFMVYLQKENIIDESGMPKERFSAEFPKEGPSILRIQQVVRGDSAAYFCASSPVMGQGVEQYFGPGTRLTVT.

The J gene is TRBJ1-2, the V gene TRBV18; perhaps TRBD1 as D (6 bases). Trimming took 6 bases from V and 4 from J, leaving 21 bases between them. CDR1 and CDR2 (germline): KGHSH, LQKENI. CDR3 length equals 16 residues. The CDR3 DNA is TGTGCCAGCTCCAACCCCTGGAGACAGGCAAGCTATGGCTACACCTTC. Encoded protein: CASSNPWRQASYGYTF.

V and J are TRBV9 and TRBJ1-4; D unresolved. The CDR3 is made up of 15 amino acids. Trimming removed 3 bases from V and 4 bases from J, with 13 bases in between. Germline V CDR1 and CDR2: SGDLS, YYNGEE. The CDR3 protein is CASSAVGKDNEKLFF. CDR3 nucleotide sequence: TGTGCCAGCAGCGCCGTAGGGAAGGATAATGAAAAACTGTTTTTT.

The CDR3, as DNA: TGTGCCAGCAGCATAGAACAGGGGTTCACCTACGAGCAGTACTTC. This translates into CASSIEQGFTYEQYF. This chain joins TRBV7-6 and TRBJ2-7; 7 nucleotides align to TRBD1. The CDR3 has 15 amino acids. The germline CDR1 and CDR2 sequences are SGHVS and FNYEAQ. After removal of 5 bases from V and 2 bases from J, the junction contained 9 bases not matched to a gene.